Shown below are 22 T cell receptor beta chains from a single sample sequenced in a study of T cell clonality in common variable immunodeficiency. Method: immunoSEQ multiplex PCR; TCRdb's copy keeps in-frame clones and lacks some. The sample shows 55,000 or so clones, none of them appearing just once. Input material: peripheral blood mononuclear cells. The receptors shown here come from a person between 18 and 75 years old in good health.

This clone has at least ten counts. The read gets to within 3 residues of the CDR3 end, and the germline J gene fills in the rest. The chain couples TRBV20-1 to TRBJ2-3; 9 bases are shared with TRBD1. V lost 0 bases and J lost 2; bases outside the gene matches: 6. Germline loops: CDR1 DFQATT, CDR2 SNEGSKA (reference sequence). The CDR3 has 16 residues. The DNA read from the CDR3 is TGCAGTGCTAGAGATCAGGGACAGGGCCACACAGATACG. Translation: CSARDQGQGHTDT. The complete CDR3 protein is CSARDQGQGHTDTQYF.

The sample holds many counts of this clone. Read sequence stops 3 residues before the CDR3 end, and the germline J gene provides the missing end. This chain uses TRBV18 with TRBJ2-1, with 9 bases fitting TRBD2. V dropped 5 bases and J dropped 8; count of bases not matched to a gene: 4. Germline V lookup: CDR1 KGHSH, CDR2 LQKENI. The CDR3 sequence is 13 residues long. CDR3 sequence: CASSSTSGDEQFF. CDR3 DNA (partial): TGTGCCAGCTCATCGACTAGCGGCGATGAG.

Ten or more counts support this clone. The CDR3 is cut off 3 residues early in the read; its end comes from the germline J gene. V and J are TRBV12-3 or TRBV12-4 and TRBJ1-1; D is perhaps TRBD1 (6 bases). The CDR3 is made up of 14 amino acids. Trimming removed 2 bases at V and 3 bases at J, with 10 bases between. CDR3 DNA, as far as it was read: TGTGCCAGCAGTTTACTACAGGGTGACACTGAA. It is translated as CASSLLQGDTE. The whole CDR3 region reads CASSLLQGDTEAFF.

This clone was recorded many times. The covered CDR3 bases are TGCAGTGCTAGCCCGTCCGGGACTAGCGGGAACTTAGACTACAATGAG. This sequence encodes CSASPSGTSGNLDYNE. In full, the CDR3 reads CSASPSGTSGNLDYNEQFF. V gene TRBV20-1 combines with J gene TRBJ2-1, with 13 bases matching TRBD2. The read stops 3 residues short of the end of the CDR3; the missing end is completed from the germline J gene. The CDR3 runs to 19 residues. V lost 3 bases and J lost 3; bases outside the gene matches: 14. CDR1 DFQATT and CDR2 SNEGSKA come from the germline V gene (reference sequence).

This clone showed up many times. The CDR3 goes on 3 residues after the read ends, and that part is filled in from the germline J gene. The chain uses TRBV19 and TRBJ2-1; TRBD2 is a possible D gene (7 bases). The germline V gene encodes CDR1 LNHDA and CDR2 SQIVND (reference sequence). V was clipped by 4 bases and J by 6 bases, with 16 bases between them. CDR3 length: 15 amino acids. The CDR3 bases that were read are TGTGCCAGTAGTACGGACGGGGGGCTCGTCAATGAG. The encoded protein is CASSTDGGLVNE. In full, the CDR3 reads CASSTDGGLVNEQFF.

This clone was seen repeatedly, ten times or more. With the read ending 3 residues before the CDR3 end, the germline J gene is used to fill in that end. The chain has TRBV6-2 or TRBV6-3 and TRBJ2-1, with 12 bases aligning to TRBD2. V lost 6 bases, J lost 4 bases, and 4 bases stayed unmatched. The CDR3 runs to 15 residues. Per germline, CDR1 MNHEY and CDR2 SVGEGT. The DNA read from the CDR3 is TGTGCCAGCAGCCTTGGACTAGCGGGGTACAATGAG. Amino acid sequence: CASSLGLAGYNE. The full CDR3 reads CASSLGLAGYNEQFF.

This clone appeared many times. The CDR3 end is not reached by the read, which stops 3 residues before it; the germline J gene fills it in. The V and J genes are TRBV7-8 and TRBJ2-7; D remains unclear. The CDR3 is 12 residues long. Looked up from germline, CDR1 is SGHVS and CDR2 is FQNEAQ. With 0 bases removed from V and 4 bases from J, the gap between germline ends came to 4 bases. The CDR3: CASSLARYEQYF. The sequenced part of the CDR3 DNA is TGTGCCAGCAGCTTAGCGCGGTACGAG.

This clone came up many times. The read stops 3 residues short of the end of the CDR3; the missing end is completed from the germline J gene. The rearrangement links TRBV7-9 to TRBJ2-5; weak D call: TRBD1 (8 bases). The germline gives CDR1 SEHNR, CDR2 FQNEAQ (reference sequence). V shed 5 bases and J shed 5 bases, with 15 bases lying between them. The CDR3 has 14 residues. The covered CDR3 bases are TGTGCCAGCAGCCTAACAGGGGGGGGTGAGACC. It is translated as CASSLTGGGET. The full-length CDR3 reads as CASSLTGGGETQYF.

The CDR3 reads CASSISSGIYDYTF. Partial CDR3 DNA: TGTGCCAGTAGTATTTCATCGGGGATCTACGAC. This sequence joins TRBV19 and TRBJ1-2; D is unclear. The read ends 3 residues early relative to the CDR3; the germline J gene fills the gap. Germline CDR1 LNHDA, CDR2 SQIVND (reference sequence). The CDR3 extends over 14 amino acids.

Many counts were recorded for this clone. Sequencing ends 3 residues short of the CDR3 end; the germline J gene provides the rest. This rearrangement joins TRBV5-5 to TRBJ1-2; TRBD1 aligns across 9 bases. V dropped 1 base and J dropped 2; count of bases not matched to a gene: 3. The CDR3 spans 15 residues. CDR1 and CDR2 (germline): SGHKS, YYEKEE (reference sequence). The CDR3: CASSLRDRDNYGYTF. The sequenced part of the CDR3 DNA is TGTGCCAGCAGCTTGCGGGACAGGGACAACTATGGC.

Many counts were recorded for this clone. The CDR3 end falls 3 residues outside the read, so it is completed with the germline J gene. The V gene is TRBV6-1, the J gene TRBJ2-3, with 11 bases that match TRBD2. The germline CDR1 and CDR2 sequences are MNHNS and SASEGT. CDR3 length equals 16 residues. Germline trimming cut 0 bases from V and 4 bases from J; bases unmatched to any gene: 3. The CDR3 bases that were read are TGTGCCAGCAGTGAAGCCCTAGCGGGAGGTCCAGATACG. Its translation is CASSEALAGGPDT. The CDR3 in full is CASSEALAGGPDTQYF.

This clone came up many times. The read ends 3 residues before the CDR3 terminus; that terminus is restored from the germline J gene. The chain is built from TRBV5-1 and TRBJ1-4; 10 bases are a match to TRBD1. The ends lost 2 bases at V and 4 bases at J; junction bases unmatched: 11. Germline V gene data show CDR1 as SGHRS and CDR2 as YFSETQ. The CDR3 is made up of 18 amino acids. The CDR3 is CASSFLGTRDRGNEKLFF. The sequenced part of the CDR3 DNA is TGCGCCAGCAGCTTTTTAGGAACGCGGGACAGGGGTAATGAAAAA.

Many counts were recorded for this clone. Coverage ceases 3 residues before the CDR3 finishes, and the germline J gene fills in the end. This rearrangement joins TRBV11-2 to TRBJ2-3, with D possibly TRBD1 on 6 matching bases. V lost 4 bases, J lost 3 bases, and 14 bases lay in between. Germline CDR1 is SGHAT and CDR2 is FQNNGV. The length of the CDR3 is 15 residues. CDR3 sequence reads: CASSSWGHLTDTQYF. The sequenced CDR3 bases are TGTGCCAGCAGCTCGTGGGGACACCTTACAGATACG.

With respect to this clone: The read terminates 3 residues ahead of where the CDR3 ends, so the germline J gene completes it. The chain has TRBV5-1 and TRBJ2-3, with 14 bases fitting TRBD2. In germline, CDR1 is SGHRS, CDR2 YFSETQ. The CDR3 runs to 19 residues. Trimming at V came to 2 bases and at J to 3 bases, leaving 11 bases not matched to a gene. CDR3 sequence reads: CASSFGRLAGGLVTDTQYF. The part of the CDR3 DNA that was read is TGCGCCAGCAGCTTTGGTCGACTAGCGGGAGGGCTAGTGACAGATACG.

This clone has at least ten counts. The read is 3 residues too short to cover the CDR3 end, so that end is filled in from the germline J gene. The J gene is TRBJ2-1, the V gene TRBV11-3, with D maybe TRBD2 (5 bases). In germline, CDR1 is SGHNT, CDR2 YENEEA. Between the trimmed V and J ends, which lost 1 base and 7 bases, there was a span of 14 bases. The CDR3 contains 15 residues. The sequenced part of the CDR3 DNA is TGTGCCAGCAGCTTAGGGACTGTGGGGAGTAATGAG. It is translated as CASSLGTVGSNE. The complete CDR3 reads CASSLGTVGSNEQFF.

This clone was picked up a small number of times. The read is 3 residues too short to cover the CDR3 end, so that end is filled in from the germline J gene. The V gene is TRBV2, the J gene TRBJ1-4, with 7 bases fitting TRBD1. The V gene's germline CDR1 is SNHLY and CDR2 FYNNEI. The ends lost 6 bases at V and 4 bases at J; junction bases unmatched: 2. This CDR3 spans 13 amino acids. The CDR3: CASRGQLNEKLFF. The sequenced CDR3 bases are TGTGCCAGCAGGGGACAGCTTAATGAAAAA.

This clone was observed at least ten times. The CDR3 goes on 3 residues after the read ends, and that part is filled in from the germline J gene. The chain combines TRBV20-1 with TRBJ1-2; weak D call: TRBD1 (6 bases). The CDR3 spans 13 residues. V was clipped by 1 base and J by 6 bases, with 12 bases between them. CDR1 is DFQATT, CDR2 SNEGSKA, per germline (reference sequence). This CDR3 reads CSARVAGEDGYTF. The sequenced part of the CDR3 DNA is TGCAGTGCTAGAGTGGCAGGGGAAGATGGC.

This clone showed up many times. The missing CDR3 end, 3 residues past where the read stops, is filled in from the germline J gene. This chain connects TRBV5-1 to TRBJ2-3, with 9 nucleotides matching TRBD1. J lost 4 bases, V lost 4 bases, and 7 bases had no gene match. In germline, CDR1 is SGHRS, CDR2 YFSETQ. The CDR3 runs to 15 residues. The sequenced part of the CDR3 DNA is TGCGCCAGCAGCCCGGGACAGGGTGGGGCAGATACG. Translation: CASSPGQGGADT. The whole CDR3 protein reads CASSPGQGGADTQYF.

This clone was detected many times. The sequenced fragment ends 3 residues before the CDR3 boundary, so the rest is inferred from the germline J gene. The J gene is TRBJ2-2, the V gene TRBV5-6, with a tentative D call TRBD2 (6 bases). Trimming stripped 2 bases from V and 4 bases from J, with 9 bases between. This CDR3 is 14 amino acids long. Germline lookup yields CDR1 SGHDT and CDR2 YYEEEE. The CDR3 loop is CASSFGGGTGELFF. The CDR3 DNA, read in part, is TGTGCCAGCAGCTTCGGGGGTGGCACCGGGGAG.

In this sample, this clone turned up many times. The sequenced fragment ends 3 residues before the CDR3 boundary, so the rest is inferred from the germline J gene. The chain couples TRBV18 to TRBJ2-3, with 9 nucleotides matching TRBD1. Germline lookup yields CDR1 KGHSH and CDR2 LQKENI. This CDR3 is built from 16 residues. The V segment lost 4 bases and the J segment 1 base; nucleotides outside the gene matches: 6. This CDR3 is CASSQQQGAGTDTQYF. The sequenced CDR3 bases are TGTGCCAGCTCACAACAACAGGGGGCAGGCACAGATACG. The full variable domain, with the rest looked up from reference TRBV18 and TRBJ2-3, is NAGVMQNPRHLVRRRGQEARLRCSPMKGHSHVYWYRQLPEEGLKFMVYLQKENIIDESGMPKERFSAEFPKEGPSILRIQQVVRGDSAAYFCASSQQQGAGTDTQYFGPGTRLTVL.

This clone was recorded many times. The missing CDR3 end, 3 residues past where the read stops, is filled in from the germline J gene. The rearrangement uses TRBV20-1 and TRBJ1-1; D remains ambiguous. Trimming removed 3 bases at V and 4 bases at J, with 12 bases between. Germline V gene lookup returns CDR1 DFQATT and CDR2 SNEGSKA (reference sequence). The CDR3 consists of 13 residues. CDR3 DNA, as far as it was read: TGCAGTGCTAGCGAGGGCTATTCCACTGAA. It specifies CSASEGYSTE. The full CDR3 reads CSASEGYSTEAFF.

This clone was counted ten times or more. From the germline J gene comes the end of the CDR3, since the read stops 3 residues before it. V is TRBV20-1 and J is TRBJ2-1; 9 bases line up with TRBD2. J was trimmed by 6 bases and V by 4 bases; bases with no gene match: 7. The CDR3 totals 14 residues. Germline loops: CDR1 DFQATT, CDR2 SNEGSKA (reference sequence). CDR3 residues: CSAIAGVRFNEQFF. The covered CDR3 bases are TGCAGTGCTATAGCGGGAGTTCGGTTCAATGAG.